The rows below give T cell receptor beta chains drawn from one sample of a study of technical replicates of blood from a few donors. Here immunoSEQ multiplex PCR was the method, and the copy in TCRdb shows in-frame clones only, minus some. Of tens of thousands of clones listed, approximately 95% are singletons. Source material: PBMCs. The source of these receptors is a human donor in good health. Some clones in this sample may be carry-over from other donors' samples. CDR3s include the opening cysteine and the closing phenylalanine or tryptophan. The D gene is left open where the match is weak. Size values are once, few and many counts, or a class for expanded clones, and some rows have none.

d_call j_call clone_size cdr3_length v_call cdr3_aa cdr3_nt
TRBD1 TRBJ1-2 . 14 TRBV7-6 CASSSGTGAGGYTF TGTGCCAGCAGCTCCGGGACAGGGGCCGGTGGCTACACCTTC
TRBD2 TRBJ2-2 . 15 TRBV5-1 CASSLRTSGMGELFF TGCGCCAGCAGCCTCCGGACTAGCGGGATGGGGGAGCTGTTTTTT
TRBD2 TRBJ2-3 . 16 TRBV7-2 CASSLRAGGITDTQYF TGTGCCAGCAGCCTTCGGGCGGGGGGGATCACAGATACGCAGTATTTT
TRBD2 TRBJ2-5 few 18 TRBV5-6 CASSGGTSGGYLQETQYF TGTGCCAGCAGCGGAGGGACTAGCGGGGGGTACCTTCAAGAGACCCAGTACTTC
. TRBJ1-2 . 12 TRBV7-9 CASSGRSSGYTF TGTGCCAGCAGCGGAAGGAGTTCTGGCTACACCTTC
TRBD2 TRBJ2-2 . 17 TRBV7-2 CASSLASGGAGTGELFF TGTGCCAGCAGCTTAGCTAGCGGGGGGGCCGGCACCGGGGAGCTGTTTTTT
. TRBJ2-5 . 14 TRBV5-1 CASTSQASQETQYF TGCGCCAGCACTAGCCAGGCGTCCCAAGAGACCCAGTACTTC
. TRBJ1-3 . 15 TRBV4-1 CASSRGTSSGNTIYF TGCGCCAGCAGCCGGGGGACAAGCTCTGGAAACACCATATATTTT
. TRBJ2-3 once 12 TRBV29-1 CSVELGTDTQYF TGCAGCGTTGAGTTAGGCACAGATACGCAGTATTTT
. TRBJ2-7 . 14 TRBV7-8 CASSPSAGRLEQYF TGTGCCAGCAGCCCCAGTGCGGGCCGGTTGGAGCAGTACTTC
TRBD2 TRBJ2-7 . 13 TRBV5-1 CASSLVVGGEQYF TGCGCCAGCAGCTTGGTCGTGGGGGGGGAGCAGTACTTC
TRBD2 TRBJ2-1 . 14 TRBV5-1 CASSRLAGDREQFF TGCGCCAGCAGTCGACTAGCGGGAGATAGGGAGCAGTTCTTC
. TRBJ1-1 . 14 TRBV7-3 CASSPTGGVTEAFF TGTGCCAGCAGCCCCACGGGAGGGGTAACTGAAGCTTTCTTT
TRBD1 TRBJ2-7 . 15 TRBV5-1 CASSLIPGTGYEQYF TGCGCCAGCAGCCTGATTCCCGGGACAGGGTACGAGCAGTACTTC